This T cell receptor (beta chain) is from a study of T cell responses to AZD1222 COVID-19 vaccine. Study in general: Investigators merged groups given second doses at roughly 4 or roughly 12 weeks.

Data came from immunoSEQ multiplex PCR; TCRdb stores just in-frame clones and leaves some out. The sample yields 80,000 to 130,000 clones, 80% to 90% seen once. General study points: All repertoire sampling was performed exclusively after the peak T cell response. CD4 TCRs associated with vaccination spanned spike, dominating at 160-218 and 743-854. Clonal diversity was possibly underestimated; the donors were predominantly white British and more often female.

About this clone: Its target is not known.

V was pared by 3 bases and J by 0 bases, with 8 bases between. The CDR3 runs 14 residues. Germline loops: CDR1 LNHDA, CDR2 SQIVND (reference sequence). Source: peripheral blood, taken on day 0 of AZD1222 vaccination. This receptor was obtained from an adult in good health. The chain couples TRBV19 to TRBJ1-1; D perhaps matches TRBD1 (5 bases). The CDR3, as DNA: TGTGCCAGTAGTATGGGGCAGGTGAACACTGAAGCTTTCTTT. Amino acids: CASSMGQVNTEAFF.